Listed below are T cell receptor beta chains from one sample, sequenced in a study of T cells in narcolepsy. Generated by immunoSEQ multiplex PCR, the TCRdb table keeps only in-frame clones and is missing some. The sample lists about 30,000 clones, around 83% occurring once. Input material: CD45RA- memory CD4+ T cells from PBMCs. Receptors were obtained from a human donor with narcolepsy. Both conserved end residues are part of each CDR3. Clone size, where shown, is once, few, many, or a class for clones that have expanded.

J,V,size,CDR3
TRBJ1-5,TRBV21-1,-,CARNSNQPQHF
TRBJ2-1,TRBV5-4,-,CASSWTGSNEQFF
TRBJ1-1,TRBV6-6,-,CASSDRGRPTEAFF
TRBJ2-1,TRBV11-1,-,CASSNGQDNEQFF
TRBJ1-1,TRBV10-3,few,CAISGTGTEAFF
TRBJ2-7,TRBV19,-,CASSSPGEFYEQYF
TRBJ2-7,TRBV7-8,-,CASSLAQTGSSYEQYF
TRBJ2-7,TRBV10-3,-,CAISPGQNDEQYF
TRBJ2-4,TRBV30,-,CAWTVGSSNIQYF
TRBJ1-5,TRBV7-2,-,CASSLTGGNQPQHF
TRBJ2-1,TRBV2,-,CASRARLADNEQFF
TRBJ2-3,TRBV28,-,CASSFAAGGSDTQYF
TRBJ1-6,TRBV25-1,-,CASGYPENSPLHF
TRBJ1-3,TRBV5-6,-,CASSSTGENTIYF
TRBJ1-5,TRBV6-5,once,CASRPQGGSNQPQHF